A selection of T cell receptor beta chains follows, all from one sample in a study of blood T cells in healthy people across ages. TCRdb reprocessed the 5' RACE reads with MiXCR, giving one entry per CDR3 protein. This sample has some 1.4 million distinct CDR3 sequences; 42% occur once, and the top ten carry approximately 7.9%. Sequencing input: blood. All receptors derive from a woman between 18 and 29 years old in good health. CDR3s include the opening cysteine and the closing phenylalanine or tryptophan. The D gene is left open where the match is weak. The size field is filled for only some rows; it gives once, few, many or a size class.

size,D,J,V,CDR3,DNA
few,-,TRBJ2-3,TRBV5-5,CASSHGQLYF,TGTGCCAGCAGTCATGGACAGTTGTATTTT
few,TRBD2,TRBJ2-1,TRBV20-1,CSARAGTSGSTRQFF,TGCAGTGCTAGGGCTGGGACTAGCGGGAGCACTCGTCAGTTCTTC
-,-,TRBJ1-6,TRBV12-3/TRBV12-4,CASSSEFYNSPLHF,TGTGCCAGCAGTTCCGAATTCTATAATTCACCCCTCCACTTT
-,TRBD2,TRBJ2-4,TRBV10-2,CASRTPQSGRGYF,TGCGCCAGCAGGACGCCCCAGAGCGGGAGAGGGTACTTC
-,-,TRBJ1-2,TRBV4-1,CASSQGRGDYGYTF,TGCGCCAGCAGCCAAGGGAGGGGCGACTATGGCTACACCTTC
-,-,TRBJ1-2,TRBV28,CATSGQPNYGYTF,TGTGCCACCTCAGGACAGCCGAACTATGGCTACACCTTC
-,TRBD1,TRBJ1-2,TRBV6-5,CASTLYHGTAYGYTF,TGTGCCAGCACCCTCTACCACGGGACAGCATATGGCTACACCTTC
few,TRBD2,TRBJ2-3,TRBV13,CASSPATSGGTDTQYF,TGTGCCAGCAGCCCCGCGACTAGCGGGGGCACAGATACGCAGTATTTT
many,TRBD2,TRBJ2-1,TRBV20-1,CSASKGGGANEQFF,TGCAGTGCTAGTAAGGGCGGGGGGGCCAATGAGCAGTTCTTC
many,-,TRBJ2-7,TRBV3-1,CASSQVSSEQYF,TGTGCCAGCAGCCAAGTCTCTTCCGAGCAGTACTTC
many,TRBD2,TRBJ2-1,TRBV4-1,CASSQDDTSGSYNEQFF,TGCGCCAGCAGCCAGGACGATACTAGCGGCTCCTACAATGAGCAGTTCTTC
-,TRBD1,TRBJ2-5,TRBV6-5,CASSTWDRQGETQYF,TGTGCCAGCAGTACTTGGGACAGGCAAGGGGAGACCCAGTACTTC
many,-,TRBJ2-1,TRBV11-3,CASSEDNEQFF,TGTGCCAGCAGCGAGGACAATGAGCAGTTCTTC
many,TRBD1,TRBJ2-7,TRBV6-2/TRBV6-3,CASSYPGDRADEQYF,TGTGCCAGCAGTTACCCTGGGGACAGGGCGGACGAGCAGTACTTC
once,-,TRBJ2-5,TRBV6-1,CASSERLLPGRTQYF,TGTGCCAGCAGTGAAAGGTTGCTTCCGGGGAGGACCCAGTACTTC
few,-,TRBJ2-3,TRBV5-1,CASSLGIRDTQYF,TGCGCCAGCAGCCTCGGGATCAGGGATACGCAGTATTTT
few,-,TRBJ2-1,TRBV12-3/TRBV12-4,CASMVGMLYNEQFF,TGTGCCAGCATGGTCGGGATGCTCTACAATGAGCAGTTCTTC
few,TRBD2,TRBJ2-5,TRBV9,CASTLSGTAGGVETQYF,TGTGCCAGCACCCTATCTGGAACAGCGGGAGGTGTAGAGACCCAGTACTTC
-,-,TRBJ2-7,TRBV18,CASSPLPQTEQYF,TGTGCCAGCTCACCACTGCCCCAGACTGAGCAGTACTTC
once,-,TRBJ2-1,TRBV5-6,CASSSGFAQETQFF,TGTGCCAGCAGCTCAGGGTTCGCACAAGAGACCCAGTTCTTC
-,TRBD1,TRBJ1-2,TRBV4-2,CASSQPDREEGYTF,TGTGCCAGCAGCCAACCGGACAGGGAGGAAGGCTACACCTTC
-,-,TRBJ1-1,TRBV10-3,CAISESLMNTEAFF,TGTGCCATCAGTGAGTCTCTTATGAACACTGAAGCTTTCTTT
few,-,TRBJ2-3,TRBV10-3,CATRSGSDTQYF,TGTGCCACCCGCAGTGGGTCAGATACGCAGTATTTT
-,TRBD1,TRBJ2-3,TRBV11-3,CASSRIPGGRDTQYF,TGTGCCAGCAGCCGGATCCCAGGGGGTCGGGATACGCAGTATTTT
few,TRBD1,TRBJ2-7,TRBV20-1,CSARPGQGIAYEQYF,TGCAGTGCTAGACCCGGACAGGGGATCGCTTACGAGCAGTACTTC
-,-,TRBJ2-5,TRBV20-1,CSADRLTQETQYF,TGCAGTGCCGACCGACTAACCCAAGAGACCCAGTACTTC
-,TRBD2,TRBJ2-7,TRBV12-3/TRBV12-4,CASSMTSSLDEQYF,TGTGCCAGCAGTATGACTAGCTCTCTGGACGAGCAGTACTTC
few,-,TRBJ2-1,TRBV4-1,CASSQVIFTTPTDLYNEQFF,TGCGCCAGCAGCCAAGTTATCTTTACTACCCCCACAGACTTGTACAATGAGCAGTTCTTC
-,TRBD2,TRBJ2-2,TRBV11-3,CASSPPGGANTGELFF,TGTGCCAGCAGCCCCCCCGGGGGGGCGAACACCGGGGAGCTGTTTTTT
-,-,TRBJ1-1,TRBV30,CAWSVGVNTEAFF,TGTGCCTGGAGTGTGGGGGTGAACACTGAAGCTTTCTTT
-,TRBD1,TRBJ1-1,TRBV7-2,CASSPGQGLLMNTEAFF,TGTGCCAGCAGCCCCGGACAGGGCCTCCTTATGAACACTGAAGCTTTCTTT
-,-,TRBJ2-7,TRBV7-2,CAGSVGQSSYEQYF,TGTGCCGGCAGCGTTGGACAGAGCTCCTACGAGCAGTACTTC
-,-,TRBJ1-6,TRBV5-1,CASSLAGSGLNSPLHF,TGCGCCAGCAGCTTGGCCGGATCGGGCTTGAATTCACCCCTCCACTTT
-,TRBD2,TRBJ2-1,TRBV20-1,CSAAPTSGTQETQFF,TGCAGTGCTGCCCCGACTAGCGGAACTCAAGAGACCCAGTTCTTC
-,TRBD2,TRBJ2-7,TRBV15,CATSKGGDYSYEQYF,TGTGCCACCAGCAAAGGAGGGGACTACAGTTACGAGCAGTACTTC